One sample yielded the 22 T cell receptor beta chains listed below, sequenced in a study of Ad26.COV2.S vaccination and SARS-CoV-2 variants. Stated treatment: some 20 received Ad26.COV2.S at low or high dose, single or two shots; 5 received placebo; per-sample allocation not given. Collection of samples fell on day 63 after the first vaccine or placebo injection. Using immunoSEQ multiplex PCR, the repertoire was profiled, and TCRdb retains in-frame clones only, with some absent. The table shows 250,000 or so clones, with roughly 87% occurring only once. Here the sequenced sample was peripheral blood, taken in a trial of Ad26.COV2.S vaccine versus placebo. These TCRs come from a person aged 18-65 years who received the Ad26.COV2.S COVID-19 vaccine or a placebo.

V gene TRBV28 combines with J gene TRBJ2-7, with D possibly being TRBD1 (6 bases). Looked up from germline, CDR1 is MDHEN and CDR2 is SYDVKM. Trimming shortened V by 7 bases and J by 4 bases, and 17 bases separated the two germline ends. The CDR3 covers 14 residues. This CDR3 reads CASKKGQGRYEQYF. The CDR3 DNA follows: TGTGCCAGCAAAAAGGGGCAGGGGCGATACGAGCAGTACTTC.

This clone was recorded only once. The rearrangement links TRBV4-2 to TRBJ2-7; no definite D call. Germline lookup yields CDR1 LGHNA and CDR2 YNFKEQ. Trimming cost V 0 bases and J 2 bases, with 8 bases left between them. The CDR3 is 14 amino acids. The CDR3 sequence is CASSQDKTAYEQYF. In DNA form, the CDR3 reads TGTGCCAGCAGCCAAGATAAAACCGCCTACGAGCAGTACTTC.

The chain uses TRBV12-5 and TRBJ1-2, with D possibly TRBD1 on 5 matching bases. V was trimmed by 3 bases and J by 3 bases, leaving 14 bases between them. This CDR3 region has 15 residues. Germline V CDR1 and CDR2: LGHNT, FRNRAP. CDR3: CASGLPPDSHYGYTF. The CDR3 nucleotides read TGTGCTAGTGGTTTACCTCCTGACAGTCACTATGGCTACACCTTC.

The chain carries TRBV9 and TRBJ2-3; TRBD2 aligns across 7 bases. This CDR3 region has 15 residues. The germline CDR1 and CDR2 sequences are SGDLS and YYNGEE. Germline trimming cut 5 bases from V and 0 bases from J; bases unmatched to any gene: 6. The CDR3 bases are TGTGCCAGCAGAACCGGGGGGTCTAGCACAGATACGCAGTATTTT. Translation: CASRTGGSSTDTQYF.

The chain uses TRBV2 and TRBJ2-1, with 7 nucleotides matching TRBD2. Trimming cost V 5 bases and J 0 bases; bases outside gene matches: 1. There are 14 residues in the CDR3. CDR1 is SNHLY and CDR2 is FYNNEI in the germline V gene. The CDR3 is CASSRTSSYNEQFF. The DNA for the CDR3 is TGTGCCAGCAGTAGGACTAGCTCCTACAATGAGCAGTTCTTC.

V usage is TRBV4-3 and J usage is TRBJ2-2, with D possibly TRBD2 on 6 matching bases. Germline CDR1 LGHNA, CDR2 YSLEER. Trimming took 0 bases from V and 5 from J, leaving 13 bases between them. The CDR3 extends over 16 amino acids. The CDR3 sequence: CASSQDPGRRTGELFF. CDR3 sequence (DNA): TGCGCCAGCAGCCAAGACCCCGGGAGAAGGACCGGGGAGCTGTTTTTT.

The CDR3 region is CASSPPMNTEAFF. The CDR3 bases are TGTGCCAGCAGCCCCCCCATGAACACTGAAGCTTTCTTT. The J gene is TRBJ1-1, the V gene TRBV7-9; no reliable D call. The CDR3 totals 13 residues. V was trimmed by 5 bases and J by 0 bases, leaving 7 bases between them. CDR1 and CDR2 from the germline V gene are SEHNR and FQNEAQ (reference sequence).

The gene calls are TRBV20-1 and TRBJ1-1; the D is unclear. V was cut by 3 bases and J by 3 bases, with 11 bases left in between. Looked up from germline, CDR1 is DFQATT and CDR2 is SNEGSKA (reference sequence). The CDR3 has 13 residues. The CDR3 bases are TGCAGTGCTAGTTGGGAAGCGTACACTGAAGCTTTCTTT. The encoded protein is CSASWEAYTEAFF.

The gene calls are TRBV4-3 and TRBJ1-6, with no clear D. V shed 1 base and J shed 7 bases, with 8 bases lying between them. The CDR3 has 14 amino acids. Germline CDR1 reads LGHNA; CDR2 reads YSLEER. The CDR3 DNA follows: TGCGCCAGCAGCCAAGCTGGTGAGAATTCACCCCTCCACTTT. Encoded protein: CASSQAGENSPLHF.

The chain has TRBV7-9 and TRBJ2-2; D is perhaps TRBD1 or TRBD2 (5 bases each). CDR1 and CDR2 (germline): SEHNR, FQNEAQ (reference sequence). Trimming took 1 base from V and 5 from J, leaving 8 bases between them. This CDR3 comprises 14 residues. CDR3 DNA: TGTGCCAGCAGCTTAGGATGGGGGACCGGGGAGCTGTTTTTT. Translation gives CASSLGWGTGELFF. The entire variable domain, with the rest obtained from reference TRBV7-9 and TRBJ2-2, is as follows: DTGVSQNPRHKITKRGQNVTFRCDPISEHNRLYWYRQTLGQGPEFLTYFQNEAQLEKSRLLSDRFSAERPKGSFSTLEIQRTEQGDSAMYLCASSLGWGTGELFFGEGSRLTVL.

The DNA for the CDR3 is TGTGCCAGCAGCTTAGTCGGCCTGTTAACAGATACGCAGTATTTT. This gives the protein CASSLVGLLTDTQYF. This chain joins TRBV11-2 and TRBJ2-3; D is uncertain. Per the germline V gene, CDR1 is SGHAT and CDR2 is FQNNGV. Between the trimmed V and J ends, which lost 1 base and 3 bases, there was a span of 11 bases. The CDR3 length is 15 residues. The whole variable domain, remainder taken from reference TRBV11-2 and TRBJ2-3, is EAGVAQSPRYKIIEKRQSVAFWCNPISGHATLYWYQQILGQGPKLLIQFQNNGVVDDSQLPKDRFSAERLKGVDSTLKIQPAKLEDSAVYLCASSLVGLLTDTQYFGPGTRLTVL.

V and J are TRBV21-1 and TRBJ2-5; TRBD2 is taken as the D call from the table, unchecked against the DNA. TRBV21-1 is shown as a pseudogene. CDR3 length: 16 residues. The CDR3 sequence: CASSKRSLADKETQYF. Written as DNA, the CDR3 is TGTGCCAGCAGCAAACGGTCACTAGCGGATAAAGAGACCCAGTACTTC.

CDR3 sequence reads: CASSQGFRTELNTEAFF. CDR3 coding DNA: TGCGCCAGCAGCCAAGGATTTCGGACAGAGTTGAACACTGAAGCTTTCTTT. The V gene is TRBV4-1, the J gene TRBJ1-1; a weak D match, TRBD1 (6 bases). The CDR3 has 17 residues. Looked up from germline, CDR1 is MGHRA and CDR2 is YSYEKL. The ends were cut back, 1 base at V and 0 bases at J, with 15 bases in the middle.

This sequence joins TRBV18 and TRBJ1-1; possible D gene TRBD1, 5 bases. Trimming shortened V by 2 bases and J by 3 bases, and 7 bases separated the two germline ends. Germline lookup yields CDR1 KGHSH and CDR2 LQKENI. This CDR3 comprises 13 residues. CDR3 residues: CASSPMTDTEAFF. Here the CDR3 DNA reads TGTGCCAGCTCACCAATGACAGACACTGAAGCTTTCTTT. Filled out from reference TRBV18 and TRBJ1-1, the complete variable domain reads NAGVMQNPRHLVRRRGQEARLRCSPMKGHSHVYWYRQLPEEGLKFMVYLQKENIIDESGMPKERFSAEFPKEGPSILRIQQVVRGDSAAYFCASSPMTDTEAFFGQGTRLTVV.

This chain links TRBV5-1 with TRBJ1-1; the match to TRBD1 covers 7 bases. Germline V lookup: CDR1 SGHRS, CDR2 YFSETQ. Losses at the gene ends were 6 bases for V and 1 base for J; bases not matched to a gene: 9. The CDR3 is made up of 15 amino acids. CDR3 loop: CASKKGAGTNTEAFF. The CDR3 DNA reads as TGCGCCAGCAAAAAGGGGGCTGGGACGAACACTGAAGCTTTCTTT.

This chain uses TRBV19 with TRBJ2-6; tentatively, D is TRBD1 (5 bases). V gave up 4 bases and J gave up 3 bases, with 10 bases separating them. This CDR3 comprises 15 residues. Germline V gene data show CDR1 as LNHDA and CDR2 as SQIVND (reference sequence). CDR3 loop: CASSTGQGGANVLTF. The CDR3 nucleotides read TGTGCCAGTAGTACCGGACAAGGTGGGGCCAACGTCCTGACTTTC.

This chain uses TRBV7-3 with TRBJ2-7; D might be TRBD1 (5 bases). The germline V gene encodes CDR1 SGHTA and CDR2 FQGTGA. The CDR3 consists of 15 residues. Trimming stripped 1 base from V and 1 base from J, with 11 bases between. This CDR3 is CASSLNTGRSYEQYF. CDR3 DNA: TGTGCCAGCAGCTTAAATACAGGAAGATCCTACGAGCAGTACTTC.

The chain uses TRBV4-2 and TRBJ2-5; tentative D call: TRBD1 (5 bases). V was trimmed by 5 bases and J by 4 bases, leaving 11 bases between them. The CDR3 totals 13 residues. Germline V gene lookup returns CDR1 LGHNA and CDR2 YNFKEQ. The CDR3 region is CASSARVRETQYF. The CDR3 DNA follows: TGTGCCAGCAGCGCCAGGGTCCGAGAGACCCAGTACTTC.

The table lists this clone with many counts. V usage is TRBV6-5 and J usage is TRBJ1-6; D gene unclear. V was cut by 8 bases and J by 5 bases, with 16 bases left in between. This CDR3 has 15 amino acids. CDR1 MNHEY and CDR2 SVGAGI come from the germline V gene. As DNA, the CDR3 is TGTGCCAGCCAAAACCGGGCCTTCGATAATTCACCCCTCCACTTT. As protein: CASQNRAFDNSPLHF.

This chain joins TRBV27 and TRBJ2-7, with D perhaps TRBD1 (6 bases). Trimming left V 3 bases short and J 6 bases short, with 9 bases between. The CDR3 runs 12 residues. Germline values: CDR1 MNHEY, CDR2 SMNVEV (reference sequence). For the CDR3, the DNA is TGTGCCAGCAGTTTCCCAGGGGCCGAGCAGTACTTC. Protein: CASSFPGAEQYF.

This chain connects TRBV19 to TRBJ2-2; maybe TRBD1 (5 bases). Germline-derived CDR1 and CDR2 are LNHDA and SQIVND (reference sequence). V was cut by 5 bases and J by 0 bases, with 7 bases left in between. CDR3 length: 14 residues. Here the CDR3 reads CASSEGANTGELFF. Written as DNA, the CDR3 is TGTGCCAGTAGTGAAGGGGCGAACACCGGGGAGCTGTTTTTT. Drawing the rest from reference TRBV19 and TRBJ2-2, the complete variable domain is DGGITQSPKYLFRKEGQNVTLSCEQNLNHDAMYWYRQDPGQGLRLIYYSQIVNDFQKGDIAEGYSVSREKKESFPLTVTSAQKNPTAFYLCASSEGANTGELFFGEGSRLTVL.

The rearrangement uses TRBV7-2 and TRBJ2-5; 7 bases match TRBD2. Germline V CDR1 and CDR2: SGHTA, FQGNSA. Losses at the gene ends were 7 bases for V and 3 bases for J; bases not matched to a gene: 11. There are 15 residues in the CDR3. The DNA for the CDR3 is TGTGCCAGCATGCGACTCCGGGCGGGAGAAGAGACCCAGTACTTC. Its protein is CASMRLRAGEETQYF.